The 25 T cell receptor beta chains given below trace back to one sample, sequenced in a study of shared clonotypes between healthy human individuals (dated by TCRdb to between 2020 and 2021). Library prep was done by the immunoSEQ multiplex PCR assay. TCRdb re-hosts the immuneACCESS table, in-frame sequences only. Its copies lack some clones; in the studies checked, an unresolved V gene accounts for under half of them, and the cause for the rest is not known. This sample comprises just over 2,000,000 clones, 85% to 95% of them detected only once. The ten largest clonotypes hold more than 0.1% of the sample. The sequenced sample was naive CD4+ T cells sorted from blood. In the paper's terms, the cell subset or site label means: CD45RA+ positively selected. These receptors originate from a young man in good health.

The CDR3 coding sequence is TGTGCCAGCGGATTACAGGAACGCGAGCAGTACTTC. Translation: CASGLQEREQYF. The rearrangement links TRBV10-3 to TRBJ2-7; perhaps TRBD1 as D (5 bases). The CDR3 covers 12 residues. V shed 10 bases and J shed 6 bases, with 16 bases lying between them. CDR1 and CDR2 (germline): ENHRY, SYGVKD.

The table lists this clone with a count of one. The J gene is TRBJ1-3, the V gene TRBV18; D is uncertain. Trimming pared 4 bases from V and 7 bases from J, leaving 8 bases between. Germline V lookup: CDR1 KGHSH, CDR2 LQKENI. The CDR3 runs 12 residues. CDR3 in amino acids: CASSLFENTIYF. CDR3 nucleotides: TGTGCCAGCTCACTGTTTGAGAACACCATATATTTT.

In regard to this clone: The germline gene is not matched at one end of the junction; a read error may be the cause. The rearrangement joins TRBV7-3 to TRBJ2-1; the D call may be TRBD1 or TRBD2 (5 bases each). The CDR3 contains 14 residues. The germline V gene encodes CDR1 SGHTA and CDR2 FQGTGA. The CDR3 reads CASSLTGLYNEQFF. The DNA of the CDR3 is TGTGCCAGCAGTTTAACAGGACTCTACAATGAGCAGTTCTTC.

The chain couples TRBV7-2 to TRBJ2-3, with D perhaps given as TRBD1 or TRBD2 (5 bases each). The CDR3 runs 15 residues. Germline CDR1 and CDR2: SGHTA and FQGNSA. Deletions cut 2 bases from V and 2 bases from J, with 11 bases between. As DNA, the CDR3 is TGTGCCAGCAGCTTATACGTGGGGACCACAGATACGCAGTATTTT. As protein: CASSLYVGTTDTQYF.

The rearrangement uses TRBV7-2 and TRBJ2-1; TRBD2 matches 8 bases. The CDR3 is 18 residues long. With 2 bases clipped from V and 8 bases from J, the junction kept 17 bases outside the gene matches. Germline values: CDR1 SGHTA, CDR2 FQGNSA. CDR3 amino acids: CASSLRGVSSGKGYEQFF. The DNA of the CDR3 is TGTGCCAGCAGCTTACGGGGAGTTAGTAGCGGGAAGGGCTATGAGCAGTTCTTC.

The genes are TRBV2 and TRBJ2-3, with 7 bases aligning to TRBD1. Germline CDR1 reads SNHLY; CDR2 reads FYNNEI. Losses at the gene ends were 6 bases for V and 2 bases for J; bases not matched to a gene: 11. This CDR3 spans 16 amino acids. CDR3 sequence reads: CASRGVMGQITDTQYF. The CDR3 coding sequence is TGTGCCAGCAGGGGGGTTATGGGACAGATCACAGATACGCAGTATTTT.

There are a few counts of this clone. The chain uses TRBV6-5 and TRBJ2-2, with D possibly TRBD1 on 6 matching bases. This CDR3 has 14 amino acids. CDR1 MNHEY and CDR2 SVGAGI come from the germline V gene. Between the trimmed V and J ends, which lost 5 bases and 1 base, there was a span of 8 bases. The CDR3 DNA is TGTGCCAGCAGTAAGACAGGGAACACCGGGGAGCTGTTTTTT. The encoded protein is CASSKTGNTGELFF.

The chain uses TRBV6-5 and TRBJ1-4; TRBD1 matches 7 bases. The length of the CDR3 is 14 residues. V trimming: 6 bases; J trimming: 7 bases; junction bases outside the gene matches: 8. The germline gives CDR1 MNHEY, CDR2 SVGAGI. In DNA form, the CDR3 reads TGTGCCAGCAGGCGGGACAGTAGTGGTGAAAAACTGTTTTTT. Its translation: CASRRDSSGEKLFF.

This chain uses TRBV18 with TRBJ1-5; maybe TRBD1 (5 bases). The ends were cut back, 4 bases at V and 6 bases at J, with 10 bases in the middle. The germline V gene has CDR1 KGHSH and CDR2 LQKENI. The CDR3 loop spans 13 amino acids. This CDR3 is CASSRTGLQPQHF. In nucleotides, the CDR3 is TGTGCCAGCTCACGAACAGGTCTTCAGCCCCAGCATTTT.

The chain carries TRBV9 and TRBJ2-1, with 11 bases lining up with TRBD2. Germline CDR1 and CDR2: SGDLS and YYNGEE. The CDR3 has 14 amino acids. V lost 3 bases, J lost 6 bases, and 2 bases stayed unmatched. The CDR3 region is CASSASGRSNEQFF. For the CDR3, the DNA is TGTGCCAGCAGCGCTAGCGGGAGGAGCAATGAGCAGTTCTTC.

The chain is built from TRBV25-1 and TRBJ2-5, with TRBD1 as a possible D gene (5 bases). The V and J ends lost 3 bases and 0 bases respectively, with 8 bases between them. CDR1 MGHDK and CDR2 SYGVNS come from the germline V gene. CDR3 length: 14 residues. CDR3 DNA: TGTGCCAGCAGTGACGACAGATACCAAGAGACCCAGTACTTC. The encoded protein is CASSDDRYQETQYF.

About this clone: Additional DNA sequences in this sample encode the identical CDR3. This chain links TRBV11-2 with TRBJ2-7; a possible D gene is TRBD1 (5 bases). The V and J ends lost 1 base and 0 bases respectively, with 10 bases between them. Germline loops: CDR1 SGHAT, CDR2 FQNNGV. The CDR3 loop spans 15 amino acids. The chain's CDR3 is CASSLVQGSSYEQYF. As DNA, the CDR3 is TGTGCCAGCAGCTTAGTGCAGGGTAGCTCCTACGAGCAGTACTTC.

In the case of this clone: This same CDR3 is encoded by further DNA sequences in the sample. The chain combines TRBV6-5 with TRBJ2-7; 11 nucleotides match TRBD2. Germline trimming cut 5 bases from V and 5 bases from J; bases unmatched to any gene: 8. The CDR3 has 15 residues. Germline CDR1 and CDR2: MNHEY and SVGAGI. The CDR3 DNA reads as TGTGCCAGCAGTCGGGGGACTAGCGGTTCCCACGAGCAGTACTTC. This sequence encodes CASSRGTSGSHEQYF.

This clone was recorded once. This chain links TRBV18 with TRBJ1-2, with D perhaps TRBD1 (6 bases). Germline CDR1 KGHSH, CDR2 LQKENI. The V end was cut by 6 bases, the J end by 4 bases, with 15 bases between. CDR3 length: 14 amino acids. This CDR3 reads CASSVNDRSYGYTF. The CDR3 coding sequence is TGTGCCAGCTCGGTAAACGACAGGAGCTATGGCTACACCTTC.

Remarks on this clone: This sample also contains other DNA sequences that code for the same CDR3. The gene calls are TRBV2 and TRBJ1-6; D is possibly TRBD1 (6 bases). Germline CDR1 reads SNHLY; CDR2 reads FYNNEI. Trimming removed 6 bases at V and 7 bases at J, with 10 bases between. The CDR3 spans 13 residues. The CDR3 DNA reads as TGTGCCAGCAGAGACAGGAACAATTCACCCCTCCACTTT. Its protein product is CASRDRNNSPLHF.

J is TRBJ2-2 and V is TRBV27; tentatively, D is TRBD1 (5 bases). The CDR3 extends over 14 amino acids. Germline lookup yields CDR1 MNHEY and CDR2 SMNVEV (reference sequence). V shed 6 bases and J shed 3 bases, with 11 bases lying between them. The CDR3 region is CASRFRVDTGELFF. As DNA, the CDR3 is TGTGCCAGCAGGTTCAGGGTGGACACCGGGGAGCTGTTTTTT.

This chain links TRBV2 with TRBJ1-2, with TRBD1 identical over 7 bases. CDR1 and CDR2 from the germline V gene are SNHLY and FYNNEI. V gave up 3 bases and J gave up 0 bases; unmatched junction bases: 10. This CDR3 is 17 amino acids long. CDR3: CASSERRGGDANYGYTF. The CDR3 region has the DNA TGTGCCAGCAGTGAGCGCAGGGGGGGCGACGCTAACTATGGCTACACCTTC.

The rearrangement links TRBV6-1 to TRBJ2-3, with D tentatively TRBD2 (6 bases). Germline CDR1 reads MNHNS; CDR2 reads SASEGT. V lost 1 base to trimming and J lost 10 bases, with 6 bases between them. CDR3 size: 11 residues. CDR3 loop: CASSEGGAQYF. CDR3 in DNA: TGTGCCAGCAGTGAAGGGGGGGCGCAGTATTTT.

The rearrangement links TRBV10-1 to TRBJ2-3; perhaps TRBD1 as D (6 bases). In germline, CDR1 is WNHNN, CDR2 SYGVQD (reference sequence). This CDR3 has 14 residues. Trimming took 4 bases from V and 3 from J, leaving 11 bases between them. The CDR3 DNA sequence: TGCGCCAGCAGTGCCGGACAGACTACAGATACGCAGTATTTT. This sequence encodes CASSAGQTTDTQYF.

This CDR3 reads CASSFALPYEQYF. In DNA, the CDR3 is TGTGCCAGCAGCTTTGCTCTCCCCTACGAGCAGTACTTC. The chain carries TRBV5-6 and TRBJ2-7, with no clear D. Trimming took off 2 bases at V and 2 bases at J, with 8 bases between the two ends. CDR3 length: 13 residues. CDR1 is SGHDT, CDR2 YYEEEE, per germline.

This clone was seen once. The V call is TRBV18, the J call TRBJ1-1; 7 bases agree with TRBD1. Trimming at V came to 2 bases and at J to 2 bases, leaving 5 bases not matched to a gene. CDR1 KGHSH and CDR2 LQKENI come from the germline V gene. CDR3 size: 15 residues. The CDR3 spells CASSPETGRNTEAFF. As DNA, the CDR3 is TGTGCCAGCTCACCAGAGACAGGGCGTAACACTGAAGCTTTCTTT.

The chain joins TRBV5-5 to TRBJ1-6; 7 bases match TRBD1. Germline loops: CDR1 SGHKS, CDR2 YYEKEE (reference sequence). The CDR3 loop spans 14 amino acids. The trim removed 5 bases at V and 11 bases at J, leaving 10 bases unmatched. CDR3 in amino acids: CASRQGTVITPLHF. CDR3 nucleotides: TGTGCCAGCAGGCAAGGGACAGTCATTACACCCCTCCACTTT.

The chain carries TRBV19 and TRBJ2-4, with 8 nucleotides matching TRBD1. The germline V gene encodes CDR1 LNHDA and CDR2 SQIVND (reference sequence). The CDR3 runs to 15 residues. Losses at the gene ends were 5 bases for V and 8 bases for J; bases not matched to a gene: 11. The CDR3 is CASSARQGTVDIQYF. The CDR3 DNA is TGTGCCAGTAGTGCAAGACAGGGGACCGTAGACATTCAGTACTTC.

V usage is TRBV6-1 and J usage is TRBJ2-1; D is ambiguous. The CDR3 is 12 amino acids. Germline CDR1 reads MNHNS; CDR2 reads SASEGT. With 6 bases removed from V and 9 bases from J, the gap between germline ends came to 12 bases. The CDR3 DNA reads TGTGCCAGCAGCCCGCCCTTGGGTGAGCAGTTCTTC. Protein product: CASSPPLGEQFF.

The rearrangement links TRBV6-5 to TRBJ1-6; D gene unclear. This CDR3 comprises 14 residues. The V and J ends lost 6 bases and 9 bases respectively, with 15 bases between them. Germline lookup yields CDR1 MNHEY and CDR2 SVGAGI. CDR3 coding DNA: TGTGCCAGCAGCCCGACTGCCTCAGGTTCACCCCTCCACTTT. It encodes CASSPTASGSPLHF.